Listed here is a single TCR beta chain. One entry per CDR3 protein results from TCRdb running MiXCR on the 5' RACE reads. The sample yields around 1.7 million distinct CDR3 sequences, under 35% seen once. The data were obtained in a study of identical twins. CDR1 LGHDT and CDR2 YNNKEL come from the germline V gene (reference sequence). The CDR3 is made up of 16 amino acids. Sequencing input: cord blood. The V call is TRBV3-1, the J call TRBJ2-1; unclear D gene. The end of the DNA aligns better with TRBJ2-7, so the J call may be wrong. The source of this sequence is a newborn girl in good health. CDR3 DNA sequence: TGTGCCAGCAGCCACCCCGGTGAGGCCTCCTACAATGAGCAGTACTTC. This sequence encodes CASSHPGEASYNEQYF.